This T cell receptor beta chain stems from a study of tumor-infiltrating lymphocytes in localized non-small cell lung cancer. Whole-study results and caveats: Compared with uninvolved lung, tumors showed higher T cell infiltration by TCRbeta sequencing. Tumor T-cell fraction was not associated with recurrence-free survival.

Germline-derived CDR1 and CDR2 are SGHTA and FQGTGA. The CDR3 extends over 16 amino acids. The trim removed 5 bases at V and 1 base at J, leaving 9 bases unmatched. This clone was found a few times. Its antigen is currently unknown. Only in-frame clones appear in the TCRdb table, and some are missing; sequencing was by immunoSEQ multiplex PCR. The table lists about 15,000 clones, around 75% of them singletons, with approximately 9.6% in the top ten. Sequencing used lung tumor tissue. The V gene is TRBV7-3, the J gene TRBJ1-2; TRBD1 matches at 8 bases. The TCR was taken from a human donor with non-small cell lung cancer. This chain's CDR3 is CASSPSTGALNYGYTF. The CDR3 DNA reads TGTGCCAGCAGCCCCTCGACAGGGGCGCTTAACTATGGCTACACCTTC.